This T cell receptor beta chain was sequenced for a study of Graves' ophthalmopathy and Graves' hyperthyroidism. Germline V gene sequence: CDR1 SGDLS, CDR2 YYNGEE. The CDR3 extends over 17 amino acids. V lost 5 bases to trimming and J lost 0 bases, with 15 bases between them. Amplification from RNA transcripts yielded the TCR beta CDR3 regions. HTBI primers served in a first-round RT-PCR, which a second-round multiplex PCR followed. TCRdb re-called the multiplex PCR reads through MiXCR, storing one row per CDR3 protein. The table shows some 750,000 distinct CDR3 sequences, with around 40% occurring only once. Physicians reached a diagnosis by relying on clinical symptoms, serum thyroxine, TRAb, thyroid ultrasound and orbital computed tomography.

The clonotype comes from an adult man with Graves' ophthalmopathy. The sequencing sample was made of peripheral blood. V and J are TRBV9 and TRBJ1-6; a weak D match, TRBD1 (5 bases). CDR3 nucleotide sequence: TGTGCCAGCAGTTTATCCAGGGTCAGCTCCTATAATTCACCCCTCCACTTT. Protein: CASSLSRVSSYNSPLHF.